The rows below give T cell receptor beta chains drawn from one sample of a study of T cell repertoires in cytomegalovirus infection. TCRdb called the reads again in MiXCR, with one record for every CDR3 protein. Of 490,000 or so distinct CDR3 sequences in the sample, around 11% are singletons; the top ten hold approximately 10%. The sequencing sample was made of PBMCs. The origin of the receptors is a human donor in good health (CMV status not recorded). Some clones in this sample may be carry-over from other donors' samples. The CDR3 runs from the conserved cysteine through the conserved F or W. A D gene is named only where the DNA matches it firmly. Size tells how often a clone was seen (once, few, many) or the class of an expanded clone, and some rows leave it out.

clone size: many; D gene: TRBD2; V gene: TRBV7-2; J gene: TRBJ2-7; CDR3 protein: CASSLETSGAPVEQYF; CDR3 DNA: TGTGCCAGCAGCTTAGAAACTAGCGGGGCCCCTGTCGAGCAGTACTTC
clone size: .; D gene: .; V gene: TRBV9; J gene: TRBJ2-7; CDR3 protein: CASSTTKHREEQYF; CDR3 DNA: TGTGCCAGCAGCACCACTAAGCACAGGGAGGAGCAGTACTTC
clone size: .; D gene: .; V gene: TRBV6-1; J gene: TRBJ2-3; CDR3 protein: CASSEAGGRTDTQYF; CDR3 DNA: TGTGCCAGCAGTGAAGCGGGGGGGCGGACAGATACGCAGTATTTT
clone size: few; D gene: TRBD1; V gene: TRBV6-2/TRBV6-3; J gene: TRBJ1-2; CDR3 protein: CASSLTNNRGANYGYTF; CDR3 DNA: TGTGCCAGCAGCCTAACCAACAACAGGGGCGCTAACTATGGCTACACCTTC
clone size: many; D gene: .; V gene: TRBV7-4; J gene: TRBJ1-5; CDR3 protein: CASTPRLSPNQPQHF; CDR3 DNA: TGTGCCAGCACCCCCAGACTGAGCCCCAATCAGCCCCAGCATTTT
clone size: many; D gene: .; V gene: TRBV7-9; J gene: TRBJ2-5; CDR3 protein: CASSHRLGETQYF; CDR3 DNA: TGTGCCAGCAGCCACCGACTTGGAGAGACCCAGTACTTC
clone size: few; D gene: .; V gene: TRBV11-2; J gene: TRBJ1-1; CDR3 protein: CASSLHGGRIMNTEAFF; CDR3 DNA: TGTGCCAGCAGCTTACACGGAGGACGGATCATGAACACTGAAGCTTTCTTT
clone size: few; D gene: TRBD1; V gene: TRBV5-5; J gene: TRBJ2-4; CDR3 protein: CASSLDGGQGAYIQYF; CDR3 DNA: TGTGCCAGCAGCTTGGATGGTGGACAGGGGGCTTACATTCAGTACTTC
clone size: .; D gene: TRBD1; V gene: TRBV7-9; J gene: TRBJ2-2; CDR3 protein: CASSYDRVTGELFF; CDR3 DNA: TGTGCCAGCAGCTACGACAGGGTGACCGGGGAGCTGTTTTTT
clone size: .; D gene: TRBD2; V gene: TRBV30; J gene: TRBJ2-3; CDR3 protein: CAWSVGDYITDTQYF; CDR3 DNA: TGTGCCTGGAGTGTCGGGGACTACATCACAGATACGCAGTATTTT
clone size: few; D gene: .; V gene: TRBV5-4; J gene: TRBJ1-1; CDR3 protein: CASNRRGTGTEAFF; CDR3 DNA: TGTGCCAGCAACCGCAGGGGAACAGGGACTGAAGCTTTCTTT
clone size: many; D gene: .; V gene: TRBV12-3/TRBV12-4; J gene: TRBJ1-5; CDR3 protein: CASTLVGNQPQHF; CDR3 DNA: TGTGCCAGCACCTTGGTGGGAAATCAGCCCCAGCATTTT
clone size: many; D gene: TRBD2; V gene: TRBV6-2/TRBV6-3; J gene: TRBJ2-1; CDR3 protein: CASGGDASRNEQFF; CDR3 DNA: TGTGCCAGCGGGGGGGACGCAAGCCGCAATGAGCAGTTCTTC
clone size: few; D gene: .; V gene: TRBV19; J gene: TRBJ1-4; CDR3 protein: CASGYRDEKLFF; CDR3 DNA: TGTGCCAGTGGCTACAGGGATGAAAAACTGTTTTTT
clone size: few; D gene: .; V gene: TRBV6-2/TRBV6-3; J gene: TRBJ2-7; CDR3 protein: CASSYGEQGHSYEQYF; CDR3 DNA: TGTGCCAGCAGTTACGGCGAGCAGGGCCATTCCTACGAGCAGTACTTC
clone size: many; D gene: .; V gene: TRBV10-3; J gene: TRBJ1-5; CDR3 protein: CAISEDSRQPQHF; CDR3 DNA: TGTGCCATCAGTGAGGACAGCCGACAGCCCCAGCATTTT
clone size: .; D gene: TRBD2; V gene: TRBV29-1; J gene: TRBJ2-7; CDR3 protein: CSVVLGTSGRRTYEQYF; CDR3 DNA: TGCAGCGTTGTCCTTGGGACTAGCGGGAGGAGAACCTACGAGCAGTACTTC
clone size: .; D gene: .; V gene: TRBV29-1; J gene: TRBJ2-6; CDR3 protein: CSVSDPSGANVLTF; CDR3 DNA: TGCAGCGTTTCCGACCCCTCTGGGGCCAACGTCCTGACTTTC
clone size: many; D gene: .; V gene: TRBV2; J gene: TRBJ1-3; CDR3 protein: CASSYRLRSGNTIYF; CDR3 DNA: TGTGCCAGCAGTTACAGGCTTCGCTCTGGAAACACCATATATTTT
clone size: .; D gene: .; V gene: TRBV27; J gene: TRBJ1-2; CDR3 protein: CAREQGFYGYTF; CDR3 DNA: TGTGCCAGAGAACAGGGATTTTACGGCTACACCTTC
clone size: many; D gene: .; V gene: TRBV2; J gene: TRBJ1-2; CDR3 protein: CASTLGQGPNYGYTF; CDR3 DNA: TGTGCCAGCACCCTCGGCCAGGGGCCCAACTATGGCTACACCTTC
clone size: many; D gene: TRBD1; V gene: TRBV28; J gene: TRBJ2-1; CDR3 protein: CASSPRTGPSYNEQFF; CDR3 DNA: TGTGCCAGCAGCCCCCGGACAGGGCCCTCCTACAATGAGCAGTTCTTC
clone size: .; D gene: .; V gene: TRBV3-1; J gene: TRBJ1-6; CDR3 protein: CASSQAYALNSPLHF; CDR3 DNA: TGTGCCAGCAGCCAAGCCTACGCACTTAATTCACCCCTCCACTTT
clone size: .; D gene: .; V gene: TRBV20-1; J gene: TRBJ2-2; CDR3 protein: CSARDDGQTNTGELFF; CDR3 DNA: TGCAGTGCTAGAGATGATGGACAGACGAACACCGGGGAGCTGTTTTTT
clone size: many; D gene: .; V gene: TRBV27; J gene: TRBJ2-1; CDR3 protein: CASTGGGTYNEQFF; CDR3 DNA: TGTGCCAGCACTGGGGGAGGCACCTACAATGAGCAGTTCTTC
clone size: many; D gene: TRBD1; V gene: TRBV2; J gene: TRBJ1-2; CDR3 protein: CASSEAGPLTGGFYGYTF; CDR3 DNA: TGTGCCAGCAGTGAAGCGGGACCTCTGACAGGGGGCTTCTATGGCTACACCTTC
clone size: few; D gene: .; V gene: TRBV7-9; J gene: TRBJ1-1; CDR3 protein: CASTRGGRGTEAFF; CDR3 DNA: TGTGCCAGCACCCGGGGCGGTCGTGGGACTGAAGCTTTCTTT
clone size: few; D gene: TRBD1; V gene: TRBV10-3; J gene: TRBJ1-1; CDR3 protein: CAIRRDSNTEAFF; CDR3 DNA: TGTGCCATCAGAAGGGACAGTAACACTGAAGCTTTCTTT
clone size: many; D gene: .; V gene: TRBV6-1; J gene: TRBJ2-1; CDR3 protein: CASSKEGTTNSYNEQFF; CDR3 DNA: TGTGCCAGCAGTAAGGAGGGTACCACAAACTCCTACAATGAGCAGTTCTTC
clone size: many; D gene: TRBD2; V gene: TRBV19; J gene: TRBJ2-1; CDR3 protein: CASSIQTSGSQQFF; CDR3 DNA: TGTGCCAGTAGTATTCAGACTAGCGGGAGTCAGCAGTTCTTC
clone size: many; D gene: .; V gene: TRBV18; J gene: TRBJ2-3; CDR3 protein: CASSTVTDTQYF; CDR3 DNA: TGTGCCAGCTCTACAGTCACAGATACGCAGTATTTT
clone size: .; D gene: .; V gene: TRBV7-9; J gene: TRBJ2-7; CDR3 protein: CASTSNRDPSYEQYF; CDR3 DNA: TGTGCCAGCACCTCGAACAGGGACCCATCCTACGAGCAGTACTTC
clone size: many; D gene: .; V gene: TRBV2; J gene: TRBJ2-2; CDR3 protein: CASPKGGAGELFF; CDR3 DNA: TGTGCCAGCCCTAAGGGGGGGGCCGGAGAGCTGTTTTTT
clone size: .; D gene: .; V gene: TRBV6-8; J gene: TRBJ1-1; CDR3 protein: CASAQQTVIGTEAFF; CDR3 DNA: TGTGCCAGCGCCCAACAGACAGTTATTGGTACTGAAGCTTTCTTT
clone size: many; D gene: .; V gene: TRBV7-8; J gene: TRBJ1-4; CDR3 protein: CASSPRGPFPPEKLFF; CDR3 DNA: TGTGCCAGCAGCCCCAGAGGACCGTTTCCCCCTGAAAAACTGTTTTTT
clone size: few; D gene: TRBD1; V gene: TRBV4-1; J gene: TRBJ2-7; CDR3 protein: CASSRAGQGNYEQYF; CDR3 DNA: TGCGCCAGCAGCCGGGCGGGACAGGGGAACTACGAGCAGTACTTC
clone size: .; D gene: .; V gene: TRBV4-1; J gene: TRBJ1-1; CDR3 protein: CASSQDRRYLNTEAFF; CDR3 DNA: TGCGCCAGCAGCCAAGATCGGAGGTACTTGAACACTGAAGCTTTCTTT
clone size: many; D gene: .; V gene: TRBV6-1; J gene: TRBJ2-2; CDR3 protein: CASSEAPGAGELFF; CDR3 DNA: TGTGCCAGCAGTGAAGCCCCCGGGGCCGGGGAGCTGTTTTTT
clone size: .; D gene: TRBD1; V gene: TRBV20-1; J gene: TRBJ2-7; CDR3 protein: CSAPGQGVDEQYF; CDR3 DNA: TGCAGTGCTCCGGGACAGGGGGTCGACGAGCAGTACTTC
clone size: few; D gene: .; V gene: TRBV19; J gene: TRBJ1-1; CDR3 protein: CASSIAVRGTEAFF; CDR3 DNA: TGTGCCAGTAGTATCGCCGTGCGCGGCACTGAAGCTTTCTTT
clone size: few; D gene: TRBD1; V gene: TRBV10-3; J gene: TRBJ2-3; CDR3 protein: CAISGRQGESTDTQYF; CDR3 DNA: TGTGCCATCAGTGGAAGACAGGGGGAGAGCACAGATACGCAGTATTTT
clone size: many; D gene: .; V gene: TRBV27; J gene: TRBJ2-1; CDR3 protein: CASSPRLHGGEQFF; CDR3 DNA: TGTGCCAGCAGTCCCCGTCTTCACGGGGGTGAGCAGTTCTTC
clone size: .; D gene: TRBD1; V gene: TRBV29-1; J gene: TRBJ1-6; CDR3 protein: CSVGQGDSPLHF; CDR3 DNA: TGCAGCGTTGGACAGGGGGATTCACCCCTCCACTTT
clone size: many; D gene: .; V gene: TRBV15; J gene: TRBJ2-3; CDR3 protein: CATSRERAPDTQYF; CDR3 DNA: TGTGCCACCAGCAGAGAGAGAGCTCCAGATACGCAGTATTTT
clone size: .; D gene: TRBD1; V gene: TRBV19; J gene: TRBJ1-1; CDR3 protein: CASSAGTANSNTEAFF; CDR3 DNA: TGTGCCAGTAGTGCCGGGACAGCAAACTCGAACACTGAAGCTTTCTTT
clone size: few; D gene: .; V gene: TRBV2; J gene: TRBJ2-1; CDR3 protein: CASPRTPGDEQFF; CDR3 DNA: TGTGCCAGCCCCCGGACCCCGGGGGATGAGCAGTTCTTC
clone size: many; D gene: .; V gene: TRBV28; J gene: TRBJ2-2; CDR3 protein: CASSLVGEVTGELFF; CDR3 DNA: TGTGCCAGCAGCCTGGTAGGAGAAGTAACCGGGGAGCTGTTTTTT
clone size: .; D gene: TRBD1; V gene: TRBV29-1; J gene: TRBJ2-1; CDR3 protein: CSVEPGQGPFF; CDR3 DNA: TGCAGCGTTGAGCCGGGACAGGGCCCGTTCTTC
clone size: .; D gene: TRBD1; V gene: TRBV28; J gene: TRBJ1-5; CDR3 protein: CASSLYRDRGPHF; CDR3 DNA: TGTGCCAGCAGTTTGTATAGGGACAGGGGGCCCCATTTT
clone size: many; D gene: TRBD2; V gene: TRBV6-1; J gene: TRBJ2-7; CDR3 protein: CASSFGAGSYEQYF; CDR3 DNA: TGTGCCAGCAGTTTTGGAGCGGGGTCCTACGAGCAGTACTTC
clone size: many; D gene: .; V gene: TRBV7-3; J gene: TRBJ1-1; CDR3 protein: CASSLTYEGTEAFF; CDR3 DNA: TGTGCCAGCAGCTTAACGTACGAGGGCACTGAAGCTTTCTTT
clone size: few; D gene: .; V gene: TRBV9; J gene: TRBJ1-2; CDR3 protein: CASSPGEDYGYTF; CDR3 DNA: TGTGCCAGCAGCCCAGGGGAAGATTATGGCTACACCTTC
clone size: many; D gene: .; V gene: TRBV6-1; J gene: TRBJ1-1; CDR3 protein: CASSARTNTEAFF; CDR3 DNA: TGTGCCAGCAGTGCAAGGACCAACACTGAAGCTTTCTTT